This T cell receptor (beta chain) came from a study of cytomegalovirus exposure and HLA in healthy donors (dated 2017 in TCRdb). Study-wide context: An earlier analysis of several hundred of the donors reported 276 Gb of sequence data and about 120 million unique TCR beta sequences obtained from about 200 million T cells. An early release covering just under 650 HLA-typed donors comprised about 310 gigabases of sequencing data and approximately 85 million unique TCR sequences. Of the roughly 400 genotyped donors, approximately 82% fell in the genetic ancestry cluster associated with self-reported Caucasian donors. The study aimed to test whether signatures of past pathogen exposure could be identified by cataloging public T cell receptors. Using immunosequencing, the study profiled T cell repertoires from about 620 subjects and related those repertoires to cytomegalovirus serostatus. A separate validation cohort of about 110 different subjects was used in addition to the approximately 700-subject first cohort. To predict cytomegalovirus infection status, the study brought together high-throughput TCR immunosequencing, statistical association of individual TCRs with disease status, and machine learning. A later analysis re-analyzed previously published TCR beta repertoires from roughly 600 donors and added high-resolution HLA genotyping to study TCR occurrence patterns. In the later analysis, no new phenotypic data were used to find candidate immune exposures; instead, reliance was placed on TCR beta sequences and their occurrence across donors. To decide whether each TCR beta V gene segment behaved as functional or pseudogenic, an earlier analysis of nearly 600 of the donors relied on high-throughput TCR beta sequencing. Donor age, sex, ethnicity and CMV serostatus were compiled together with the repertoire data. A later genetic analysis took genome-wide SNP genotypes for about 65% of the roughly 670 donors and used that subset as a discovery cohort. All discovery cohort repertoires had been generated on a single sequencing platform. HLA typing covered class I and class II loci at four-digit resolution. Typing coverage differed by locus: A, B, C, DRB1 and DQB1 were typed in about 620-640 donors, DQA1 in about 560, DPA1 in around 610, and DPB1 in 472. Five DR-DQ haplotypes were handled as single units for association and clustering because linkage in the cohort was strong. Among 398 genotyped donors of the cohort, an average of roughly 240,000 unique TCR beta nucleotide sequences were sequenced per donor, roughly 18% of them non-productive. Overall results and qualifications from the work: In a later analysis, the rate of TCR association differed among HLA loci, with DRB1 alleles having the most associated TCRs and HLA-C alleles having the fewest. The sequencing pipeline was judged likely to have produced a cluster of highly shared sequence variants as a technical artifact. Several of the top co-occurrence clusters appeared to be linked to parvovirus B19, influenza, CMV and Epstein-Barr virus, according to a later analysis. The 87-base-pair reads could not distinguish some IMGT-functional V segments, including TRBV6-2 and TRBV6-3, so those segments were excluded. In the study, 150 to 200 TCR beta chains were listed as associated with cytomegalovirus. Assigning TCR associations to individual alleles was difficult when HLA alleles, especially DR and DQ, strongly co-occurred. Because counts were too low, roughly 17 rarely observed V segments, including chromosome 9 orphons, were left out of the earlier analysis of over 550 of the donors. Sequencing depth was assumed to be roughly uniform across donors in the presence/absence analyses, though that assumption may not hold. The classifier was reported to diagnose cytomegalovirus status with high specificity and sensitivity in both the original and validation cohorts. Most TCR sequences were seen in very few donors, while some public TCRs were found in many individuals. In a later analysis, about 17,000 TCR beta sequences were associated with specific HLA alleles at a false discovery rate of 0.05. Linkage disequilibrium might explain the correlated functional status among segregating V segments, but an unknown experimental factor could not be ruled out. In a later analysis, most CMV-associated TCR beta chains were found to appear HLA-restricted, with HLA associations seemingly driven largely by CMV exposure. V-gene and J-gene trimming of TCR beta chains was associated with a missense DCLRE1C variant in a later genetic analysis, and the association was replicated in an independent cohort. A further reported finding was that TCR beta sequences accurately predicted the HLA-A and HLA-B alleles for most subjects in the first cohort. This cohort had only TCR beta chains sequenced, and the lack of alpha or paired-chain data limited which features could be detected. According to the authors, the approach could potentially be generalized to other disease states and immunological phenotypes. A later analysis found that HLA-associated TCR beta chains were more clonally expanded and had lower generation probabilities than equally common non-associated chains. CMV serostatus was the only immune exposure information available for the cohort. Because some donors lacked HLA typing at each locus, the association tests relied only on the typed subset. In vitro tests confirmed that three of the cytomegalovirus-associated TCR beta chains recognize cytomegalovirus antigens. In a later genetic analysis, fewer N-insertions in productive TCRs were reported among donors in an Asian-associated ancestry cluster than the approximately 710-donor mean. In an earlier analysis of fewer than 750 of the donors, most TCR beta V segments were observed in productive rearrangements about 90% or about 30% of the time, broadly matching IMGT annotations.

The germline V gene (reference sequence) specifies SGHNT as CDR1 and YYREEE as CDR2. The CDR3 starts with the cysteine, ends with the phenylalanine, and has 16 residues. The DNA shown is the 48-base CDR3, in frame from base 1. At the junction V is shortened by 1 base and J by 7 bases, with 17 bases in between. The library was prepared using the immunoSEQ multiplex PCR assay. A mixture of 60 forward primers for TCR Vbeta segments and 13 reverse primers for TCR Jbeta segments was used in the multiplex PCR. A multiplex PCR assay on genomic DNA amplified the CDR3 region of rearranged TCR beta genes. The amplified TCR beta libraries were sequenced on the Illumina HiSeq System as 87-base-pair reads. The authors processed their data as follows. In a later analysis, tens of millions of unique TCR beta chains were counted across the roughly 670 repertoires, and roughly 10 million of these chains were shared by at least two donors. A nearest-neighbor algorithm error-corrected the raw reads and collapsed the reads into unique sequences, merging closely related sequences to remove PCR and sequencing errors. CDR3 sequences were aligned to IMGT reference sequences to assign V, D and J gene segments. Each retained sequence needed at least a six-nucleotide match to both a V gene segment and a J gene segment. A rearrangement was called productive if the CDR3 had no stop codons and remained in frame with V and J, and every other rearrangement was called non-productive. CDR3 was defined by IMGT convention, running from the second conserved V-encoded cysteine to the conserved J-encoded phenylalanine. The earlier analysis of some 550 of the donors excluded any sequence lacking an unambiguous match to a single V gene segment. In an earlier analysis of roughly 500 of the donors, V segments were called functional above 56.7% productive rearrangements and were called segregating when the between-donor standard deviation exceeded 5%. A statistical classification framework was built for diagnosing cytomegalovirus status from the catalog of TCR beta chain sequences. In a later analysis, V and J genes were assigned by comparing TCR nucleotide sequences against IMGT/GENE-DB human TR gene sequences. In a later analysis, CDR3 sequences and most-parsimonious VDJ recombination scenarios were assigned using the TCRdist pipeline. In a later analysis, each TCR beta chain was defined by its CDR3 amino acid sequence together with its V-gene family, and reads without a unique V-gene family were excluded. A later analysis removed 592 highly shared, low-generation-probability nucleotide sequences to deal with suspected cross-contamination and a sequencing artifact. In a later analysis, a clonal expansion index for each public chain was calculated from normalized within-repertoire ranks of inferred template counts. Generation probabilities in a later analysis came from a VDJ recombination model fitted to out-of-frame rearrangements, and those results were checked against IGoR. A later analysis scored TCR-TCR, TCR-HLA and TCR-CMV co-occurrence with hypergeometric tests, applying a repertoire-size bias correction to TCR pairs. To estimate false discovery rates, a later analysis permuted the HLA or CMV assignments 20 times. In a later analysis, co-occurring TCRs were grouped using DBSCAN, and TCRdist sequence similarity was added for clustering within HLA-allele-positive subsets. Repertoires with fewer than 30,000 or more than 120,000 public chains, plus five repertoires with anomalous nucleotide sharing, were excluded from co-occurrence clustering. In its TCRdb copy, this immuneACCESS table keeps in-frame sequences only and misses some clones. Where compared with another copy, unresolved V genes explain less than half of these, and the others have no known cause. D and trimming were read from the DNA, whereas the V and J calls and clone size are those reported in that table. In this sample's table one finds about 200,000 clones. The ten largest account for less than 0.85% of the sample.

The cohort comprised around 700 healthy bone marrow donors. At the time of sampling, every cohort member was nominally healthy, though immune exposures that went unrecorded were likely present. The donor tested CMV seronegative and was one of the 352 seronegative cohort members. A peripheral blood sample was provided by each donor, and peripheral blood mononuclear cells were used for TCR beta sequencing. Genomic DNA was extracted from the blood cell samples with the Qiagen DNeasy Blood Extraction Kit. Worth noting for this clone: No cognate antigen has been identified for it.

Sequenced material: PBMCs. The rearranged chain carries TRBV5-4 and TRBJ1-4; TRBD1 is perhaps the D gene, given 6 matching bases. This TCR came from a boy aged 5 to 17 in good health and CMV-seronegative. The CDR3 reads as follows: CASSLHAGAGGEKLFF. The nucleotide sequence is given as TGTGCCAGCAGCTTGCACGCAGGGGCAGGAGGTGAAAAACTGTTTTTT.